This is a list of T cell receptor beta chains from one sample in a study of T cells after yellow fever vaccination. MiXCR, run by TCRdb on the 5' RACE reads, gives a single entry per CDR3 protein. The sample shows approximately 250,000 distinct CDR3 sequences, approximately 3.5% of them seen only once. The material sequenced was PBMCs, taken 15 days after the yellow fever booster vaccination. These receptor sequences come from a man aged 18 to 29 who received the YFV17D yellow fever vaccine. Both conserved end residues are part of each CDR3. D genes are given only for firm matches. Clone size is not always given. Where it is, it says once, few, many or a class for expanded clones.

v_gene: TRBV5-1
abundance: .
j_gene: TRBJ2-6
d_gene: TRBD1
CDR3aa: CASSLGGTGSSGANVLTF
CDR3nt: TGCGCCAGCAGCTTGGGCGGGACAGGATCCTCTGGGGCCAACGTCCTGACTTTC

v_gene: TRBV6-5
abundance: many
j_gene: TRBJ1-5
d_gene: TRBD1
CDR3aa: CASSTGTGGRQPQHF
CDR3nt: TGTGCCAGCAGTACGGGGACAGGGGGGAGGCAGCCCCAGCATTTT

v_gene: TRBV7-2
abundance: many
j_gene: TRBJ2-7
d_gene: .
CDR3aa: CASSLKWGTTYEQYF
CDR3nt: TGTGCCAGCAGCCTAAAATGGGGCACAACCTACGAGCAGTACTTC

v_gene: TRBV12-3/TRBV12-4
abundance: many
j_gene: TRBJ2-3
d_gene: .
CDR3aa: CASRPQGGAGADTQYF
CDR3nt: TGTGCCAGCAGACCCCAGGGGGGCGCCGGTGCAGATACGCAGTATTTT

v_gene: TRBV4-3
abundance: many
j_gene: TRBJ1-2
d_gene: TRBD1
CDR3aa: CASSQEGTGHYGYTF
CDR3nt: TGCGCCAGCAGCCAAGAAGGGACAGGGCACTATGGCTACACCTTC

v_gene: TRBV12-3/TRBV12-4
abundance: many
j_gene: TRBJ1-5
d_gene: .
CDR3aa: CASSNRAPNQPQHF
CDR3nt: TGTGCCAGCAGTAACCGGGCTCCCAATCAGCCCCAGCATTTT

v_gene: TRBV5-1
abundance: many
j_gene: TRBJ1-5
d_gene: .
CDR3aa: CASSLAVVAVDYNQPQHF
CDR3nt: TGCGCCAGCAGCTTGGCCGTGGTGGCGGTGGATTACAATCAGCCCCAGCATTTT

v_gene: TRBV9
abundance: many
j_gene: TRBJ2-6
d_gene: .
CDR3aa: CASSQSVGDSGANVLTF
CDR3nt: TGTGCCAGCAGCCAAAGCGTCGGTGACTCTGGGGCCAACGTCCTGACTTTC

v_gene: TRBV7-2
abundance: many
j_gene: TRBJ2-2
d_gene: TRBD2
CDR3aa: CASSRERSGGDTGELFF
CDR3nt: TGTGCCAGCAGCCGAGAGCGCAGCGGGGGGGACACCGGGGAGCTGTTTTTT

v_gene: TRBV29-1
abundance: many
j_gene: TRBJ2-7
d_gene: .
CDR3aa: CSVSTRAEQYF
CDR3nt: TGCAGCGTTTCCACTAGGGCCGAGCAGTACTTC

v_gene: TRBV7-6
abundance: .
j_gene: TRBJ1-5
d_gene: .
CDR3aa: CAKSNQPQHF
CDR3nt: TGTGCCAAATCAAACCAGCCCCAGCATTTT

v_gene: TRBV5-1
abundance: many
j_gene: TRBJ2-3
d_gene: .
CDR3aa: CASSLALFTDTQYF
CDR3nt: TGCGCCAGCAGCTTGGCACTCTTCACAGATACGCAGTATTTT

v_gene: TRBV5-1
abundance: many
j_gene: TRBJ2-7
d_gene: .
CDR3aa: CASSLVPTAGEQYF
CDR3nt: TGCGCCAGCAGCTTGGTCCCCACGGCGGGCGAGCAGTACTTC

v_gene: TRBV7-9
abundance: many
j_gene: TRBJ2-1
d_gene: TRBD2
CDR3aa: CASSPWTSGPSNEQFF
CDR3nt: TGTGCCAGCAGCCCTTGGACTAGCGGGCCCAGCAATGAGCAGTTCTTC

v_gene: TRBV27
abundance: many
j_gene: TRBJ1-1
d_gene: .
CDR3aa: CASSLRGRFTEAFF
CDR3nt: TGTGCCAGCAGTTTGAGGGGCAGGTTCACTGAAGCTTTCTTT

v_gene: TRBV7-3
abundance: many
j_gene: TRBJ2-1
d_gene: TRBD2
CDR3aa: CASSLGTSGNNEQFF
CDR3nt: TGTGCCAGCAGCCTTGGGACTAGCGGCAACAATGAGCAGTTCTTC

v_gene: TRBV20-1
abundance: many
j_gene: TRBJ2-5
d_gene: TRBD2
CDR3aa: CSARRPGLESETQYF
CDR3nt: TGCAGTGCTAGACGACCGGGACTAGAGTCTGAGACCCAGTACTTC

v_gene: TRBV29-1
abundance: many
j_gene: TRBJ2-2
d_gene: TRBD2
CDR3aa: CSNDLQAGESSGELFF
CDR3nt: TGCAGCAATGATCTCCAGGCGGGGGAAAGCTCCGGGGAGCTGTTTTTT

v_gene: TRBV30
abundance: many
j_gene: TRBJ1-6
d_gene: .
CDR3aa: CAWSVPLVDNSPLHF
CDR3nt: TGTGCCTGGAGTGTGCCGCTGGTAGATAATTCACCCCTCCACTTT